These T cell receptor beta chains were read from a single sample in a study of cytomegalovirus exposure and HLA in healthy donors. Assay used: immunoSEQ multiplex PCR; TCRdb lists only in-frame clones, some missing. This table has 150,000 to 200,000 clones, over 70% appearing once. The sequencing input was PBMCs. The receptor set was obtained from a woman between 50 and 59 years old in good health and CMV-seronegative. Both conserved end residues are part of each CDR3. D genes are given only for firm matches. Not all rows give a size; the values are once, few, many and, for expanded clones, a class.

NA	NA	TRBJ2-3	TRBV5-1	13	TGCGCCAGCAGCGATATGGCTCCAGATACGCAGTATTTT	CASSDMAPDTQYF
TRBD2	few	TRBJ2-1	TRBV5-1	16	TGCGCCAGCAGCTTGCCGACTAGCGGGGGTTTAGACGAGCAGTTCTTC	CASSLPTSGGLDEQFF
NA	NA	TRBJ1-2	TRBV12-5	13	TGTGCCCCCTTAATTCGACTTGCGTATGGCTACACCTTC	CAPLIRLAYGYTF
NA	NA	TRBJ1-1	TRBV19	14	TGTGCCAGTAGTGCAAGGAGGGGAAGCACTGAAGCTTTCTTT	CASSARRGSTEAFF
TRBD2	NA	TRBJ2-1	TRBV11-2	16	TGTGCCAGCAGCCAACTAGTGAGCGGGAGACGCGGTGAGCAGTTCTTC	CASSQLVSGRRGEQFF
NA	NA	TRBJ1-1	TRBV29-1	14	TGCAGCGTTGCCCCCCGGGGGGGGAACACTGAAGCTTTCTTT	CSVAPRGGNTEAFF
TRBD2	few	TRBJ2-1	TRBV18	18	TGTGCCAGCTCACCACGTAGCGGGGCGCAATCGTCCTACAATGAGCAGTTCTTC	CASSPRSGAQSSYNEQFF
NA	once	TRBJ1-2	TRBV28	16	TGTGCCAGCAGTTTAGTTTTCTTGGCAAACAACTATGGCTACACCTTC	CASSLVFLANNYGYTF
TRBD1	NA	TRBJ1-2	TRBV28	17	TGTGCCAGCAGCCCGACCCTTGGCAGGGGGACGCCCTATGGCTACACCTTC	CASSPTLGRGTPYGYTF
NA	NA	TRBJ1-2	TRBV7-9	14	TGTGCCAGCAGCTTAGGGACAGTTCCAGGGGGCTACACCTTC	CASSLGTVPGGYTF
NA	once	TRBJ2-2	TRBV30	16	TGTGCCTGGAGAGATATAAGGACAGCGAACACCGGGGAGCTGTTTTTT	CAWRDIRTANTGELFF
NA	NA	TRBJ1-3	TRBV19	14	TGTGCCAGTAGTGGAAGAGACCTAGGGGACACCATATATTTT	CASSGRDLGDTIYF
TRBD1	NA	TRBJ2-7	TRBV19	13	TGTGCCAGTAGGAGGACAGGGATCTACGAGCAGTACTTC	CASRRTGIYEQYF
NA	NA	TRBJ2-7	TRBV6-6	13	TGTGCCAGCAGTTTGGCGGGAACCTACGAGCAGTACTTC	CASSLAGTYEQYF
TRBD2	once	TRBJ2-7	TRBV6-5	14	TGTGCCAGCAGTAAACTAGCGGGGGATTTCGAGCAGTACTTC	CASSKLAGDFEQYF
TRBD1	NA	TRBJ2-3	TRBV5-4	16	TGTGCCAGCAGCTTAGACCGGGACAGCCACACAGATACGCAGTATTTT	CASSLDRDSHTDTQYF
NA	NA	TRBJ2-7	TRBV27	13	TGTGCCAGCAGTATCGGGAAGGCCTACGAGCAGTACTTC	CASSIGKAYEQYF
TRBD1	NA	TRBJ2-1	TRBV5-1	16	TGCGCCAGCAGCCGAGGGGGACAGGGGCGCCCCAATGAGCAGTTCTTC	CASSRGGQGRPNEQFF
NA	NA	TRBJ1-2	TRBV6-1	12	TGTGTCAGCATGGGGGAGGGCTATGGCTACACCTTC	CVSMGEGYGYTF
TRBD1	NA	TRBJ2-7	TRBV5-1	13	TGCGCCAGCCGGACAGGGAGCTCCTACGAGCAGTACTTC	CASRTGSSYEQYF
TRBD1	once	TRBJ2-1	TRBV11-3	18	TGTGCCAGCAGCTTGAACTCTCTCGGGACAGGGGCAGGAAATGAGCAGTTCTTC	CASSLNSLGTGAGNEQFF
TRBD1	NA	TRBJ2-2	TRBV10-3	16	TGTGCCATCAGTCAGGGGGCAGGGACGAACACCGGGGAGCTGTTTTTT	CAISQGAGTNTGELFF
NA	few	TRBJ1-1	TRBV5-4	15	TGTGCCAGCAGCTTGAGTTCGGGGATGAACACTGAAGCTTTCTTT	CASSLSSGMNTEAFF
NA	once	TRBJ1-5	TRBV9	13	TGTGCCAGCAGCGTAGCTGACGCAGGGGCCCAGCATTTT	CASSVADAGAQHF
NA	NA	TRBJ1-1	TRBV6-6	15	TGTGCCAGCAGTTACCCCGCTCGAAGCGGCACTGAAGCTTTCTTT	CASSYPARSGTEAFF
NA	few	TRBJ2-7	TRBV5-1	14	TGCGCCAGCAGTCTCTTCGGACAGACCTACGAGCAGTACTTC	CASSLFGQTYEQYF
NA	NA	TRBJ2-7	TRBV13	13	TGTGCCAGCAGCGCCGGACTTTACTACGAGCAGTACTTC	CASSAGLYYEQYF
TRBD1	NA	TRBJ1-6	TRBV10-2	15	TGCGCCAGCAGTGAGGGGACAGGGTCGAATTCACCCCTCCACTTT	CASSEGTGSNSPLHF
NA	few	TRBJ1-1	TRBV7-2	14	TGTGCCAGCAGCTTTCGGAGTTGGAACACTGAAGCTTTCTTT	CASSFRSWNTEAFF
NA	NA	TRBJ1-4	TRBV5-4	15	TGTGCCAGCAGCGCCACAGGAAGGACTAATGAAAAACTGTTTTTT	CASSATGRTNEKLFF
TRBD2	NA	TRBJ2-3	TRBV27	13	TGTGCCAGCAAATACCTGGGAGGGGATACGCAGTATTTT	CASKYLGGDTQYF
NA	NA	TRBJ2-7	TRBV28	12	TGTGCCAGCAGTCGAACAGGGTACGAGCAGTACTTC	CASSRTGYEQYF
TRBD1	few	TRBJ1-2	TRBV5-4	15	TGTGCCAGCAGCACCGGACAGGGGGGAATTTATGGCTACACCTTC	CASSTGQGGIYGYTF
NA	few	TRBJ2-7	TRBV29-1	13	TGCAGCGTTGATGAGTCAGGGATGGACGAGCAGTACTTC	CSVDESGMDEQYF
NA	NA	TRBJ2-2	TRBV9	17	TGTGCCAGCAGCGTAGAGGCCTCCGGAGCGAACACCGGGGAGCTGTTTTTT	CASSVEASGANTGELFF
NA	NA	TRBJ1-5	TRBV30	14	TGTGCCTGGAGGGGCAGGGGAAGCAATCAGCCCCAGCATTTT	CAWRGRGSNQPQHF
TRBD1	NA	TRBJ1-1	TRBV27	14	TGTGCCAGCAGTTGGGGACAGAAGAACACTGAAGCTTTCTTT	CASSWGQKNTEAFF
TRBD2	NA	TRBJ2-2	TRBV9	14	TGTGCCAGCAGCGTAGCGACTAGCGGGGGGGAGCTGTTTTTT	CASSVATSGGELFF
NA	NA	TRBJ2-3	TRBV6-4	15	TGTGCCAGCAGTGACTCGTCTAGCTTCCCAGATACGCAGTATTTT	CASSDSSSFPDTQYF
NA	NA	TRBJ1-3	TRBV5-1	13	TGCGCCAGCAGCGCAGGGGCTGGAAACACCATATATTTT	CASSAGAGNTIYF
NA	once	TRBJ2-3	TRBV30	14	TGTGCCTGGAGTGATATCCGGGGAACAGATACGCAGTATTTT	CAWSDIRGTDTQYF
NA	NA	TRBJ2-7	TRBV19	15	TGTGCCAGTAGTACTACCGGGCGGGGCATGTACGAGCAGTACTTC	CASSTTGRGMYEQYF
NA	NA	TRBJ1-6	TRBV25-1	13	TGTGCCAGCAGAGAAACGGGAAATTCACCCCTCCACTTT	CASRETGNSPLHF
TRBD2	NA	TRBJ2-7	TRBV15	15	TGTGCCACCAGCAGAGATTTAGCGGGCTCCTACGAGCAGTACTTC	CATSRDLAGSYEQYF
TRBD1	few	TRBJ2-7	TRBV19	14	TGTGCCAGTAACCCCGGGACAGGGGATTACGAGCAGTACTTC	CASNPGTGDYEQYF
NA	NA	TRBJ2-3	TRBV7-9	15	TGTGCCAGCAGCCCCGGAGGAACCGGTTCAGATACGCAGTATTTT	CASSPGGTGSDTQYF
NA	once	TRBJ2-5	TRBV25-1	14	TGTGCCAGCAGTGAATACCGGGGATCTCAGACCCAGTACTTC	CASSEYRGSQTQYF
NA	few	TRBJ1-3	TRBV9	12	TGTGCCAGCGAGGGTGGGGGAAACACCATATATTTT	CASEGGGNTIYF
NA	NA	TRBJ2-7	TRBV7-9	13	TGTGCCAGCAGCTTAGGTCTACTCTACGAGCAGTACTTC	CASSLGLLYEQYF
TRBD2	NA	TRBJ2-5	TRBV7-6	14	TGTGCCAGCAGCCCACAAACTAGCGGAGAGACCCAGTACTTC	CASSPQTSGETQYF
TRBD1	few	TRBJ2-7	TRBV11-2	14	TGTGCCAGCAGCTCCGGGACAGGGGTCTACGAGCAGTACTTC	CASSSGTGVYEQYF
NA	NA	TRBJ2-4	TRBV7-9	14	TGTGCCAGCAGCCATGTGGCGGGCGGTAAAATTCAGTACTTC	CASSHVAGGKIQYF
NA	NA	TRBJ2-3	TRBV18	12	TGTGCCAGCTCACCAGAGGTTGATACGCAGTATTTT	CASSPEVDTQYF